Presented here are 27 T cell receptor beta chains from one specimen sequenced in a study of cytomegalovirus exposure and HLA in healthy donors. The PCR ran on 60 Vbeta and 13 Jbeta primers. Sequencing was performed with immunoSEQ multiplex PCR; in TCRdb, only in-frame clones are kept and a portion is missing. The sample has some 120,000 clones, around three quarters seen once; the top ten hold 1%. The sample consisted of PBMCs. Receptor source: a man aged 40-50 years in good health and CMV-seronegative.

This chain connects TRBV6-5 to TRBJ2-7; 9 bases fit TRBD1. Germline V CDR1 and CDR2: MNHEY, SVGAGI. The CDR3 has 14 amino acids. After removal of 6 bases from V and 5 bases from J, the junction contained 8 bases not matched to a gene. This CDR3 reads CASSRGTGTHEQYF. Here the CDR3 DNA reads TGTGCCAGCAGCCGCGGGACAGGGACGCACGAGCAGTACTTC.

This sequence joins TRBV28 and TRBJ1-3, with 7 bases matching TRBD1. There are 15 residues in the CDR3. Germline loops: CDR1 MDHEN, CDR2 SYDVKM. V shed 6 bases and J 1 base; nucleotides not matched to a gene: 6. The CDR3, as DNA: TGTGCCAGCAGAGACCAGGGGGTTTCTGGAAACACCATATATTTT. Residues: CASRDQGVSGNTIYF.

The chain employs TRBV5-1 and TRBJ1-1, with TRBD1 matching over 9 bases. There are 13 residues in the CDR3. V lost 4 bases, J lost 5 bases, and 3 bases stayed unmatched. CDR1 and CDR2 (germline): SGHRS, YFSETQ. The CDR3 loop is CASSTGQGTEAFF. CDR3 nucleotides: TGCGCCAGCAGCACAGGACAGGGGACTGAAGCTTTCTTT.

This clone has just a few counts. The CDR3 sequence: CASSGWATYEQYF. The CDR3 DNA reads as TGTGCCAGCAGTGGATGGGCCACCTACGAGCAGTACTTC. The chain carries TRBV25-1 and TRBJ2-7; D is unclear. The CDR3 consists of 13 residues. Germline values: CDR1 MGHDK, CDR2 SYGVNS. The V and J ends lost 4 bases and 2 bases respectively, with 9 bases between them.

The chain is built from TRBV29-1 and TRBJ2-3, with TRBD2 as a possible D gene (5 bases). Germline CDR1 is SQVTM and CDR2 is ANQGSEA. The CDR3 has 13 residues. The V gene lost 4 bases and the J gene lost 0 bases, with 8 bases spanning the gap. The CDR3 region is CSVGGPSTDTQYF. CDR3 sequence (DNA): TGCAGCGTTGGAGGGCCTAGCACAGATACGCAGTATTTT.

The CDR3 loop is CASVYSGGGYTF. CDR3 in DNA: TGTGCCAGCGTCTATAGCGGAGGAGGCTACACCTTC. This chain joins TRBV19 and TRBJ1-2, with D unresolved. The CDR3 runs to 12 residues. In germline, CDR1 is LNHDA, CDR2 SQIVND (reference sequence). V shed 9 bases and J shed 8 bases, with 16 bases lying between them. Full variable domain (outside the CDR3, taken from reference TRBV19 and TRBJ1-2): DGGITQSPKYLFRKEGQNVTLSCEQNLNHDAMYWYRQDPGQGLRLIYYSQIVNDFQKGDIAEGYSVSREKKESFPLTVTSAQKNPTAFYLCASVYSGGGYTFGSGTRLTVV.

V usage is TRBV7-9 and J usage is TRBJ2-7, with a tentative D call TRBD1 (6 bases). Germline CDR1 SEHNR, CDR2 FQNEAQ (reference sequence). The CDR3 runs to 17 residues. With 3 bases removed from V and 2 bases from J, the gap between germline ends came to 20 bases. CDR3 protein: CASSFAPGRGDTYEQYF. CDR3 DNA: TGTGCCAGCAGCTTCGCTCCAGGACGTGGGGACACCTACGAGCAGTACTTC.

CDR3 sequence: CASSGVGVSTDTQYF. In DNA form, the CDR3 reads TGTGCCAGCAGTGGGGTAGGGGTGAGCACAGATACGCAGTATTTT. This rearrangement joins TRBV2 to TRBJ2-3, with D possibly TRBD1 on 5 matching bases. The CDR3 length is 15 residues. The V and J ends lost 4 bases and 0 bases respectively, with 11 bases between them. The V gene's germline CDR1 is SNHLY and CDR2 FYNNEI.

The genes are TRBV11-1 and TRBJ2-1, with a tentative D call TRBD1 (7 bases). Germline V gives CDR1 SGHAT, CDR2 FQDESV (reference sequence). V was cut by 1 base and J by 7 bases, with 14 bases left in between. There are 15 residues in the CDR3. The CDR3 loop is CASSLGGRGENEQFF. In nucleotides, the CDR3 is TGTGCCAGCAGCTTAGGGGGCAGGGGGGAGAATGAGCAGTTCTTC.

The V and J genes are TRBV9 and TRBJ2-7; 8 bases fit TRBD2. Germline CDR1 is SGDLS and CDR2 is YYNGEE. The CDR3 runs to 18 residues. Trimming cost V 4 bases and J 5 bases; bases outside gene matches: 20. CDR3 in amino acids: CASSPRGGGSGVTHEQYF. For the CDR3, the DNA is TGTGCCAGCAGCCCGAGAGGGGGGGGTAGCGGGGTAACGCACGAGCAGTACTTC.

The chain links TRBV11-2 to TRBJ2-7; D not certain. The CDR3 totals 15 residues. Deletions cut 0 bases from V and 2 bases from J, with 11 bases between. CDR1 SGHAT and CDR2 FQNNGV come from the germline V gene. The CDR3 coding sequence is TGTGCCAGCAGCTTAGATGGAACAGTTACCTACGAGCAGTACTTC. Translating it yields CASSLDGTVTYEQYF. The full variable domain, in which reference TRBV11-2 and TRBJ2-7 provide the parts outside the CDR3, is EAGVAQSPRYKIIEKRQSVAFWCNPISGHATLYWYQQILGQGPKLLIQFQNNGVVDDSQLPKDRFSAERLKGVDSTLKIQPAKLEDSAVYLCASSLDGTVTYEQYFGPGTRLTVT.

On this clone itself: Within the sample, other DNA sequences also encode this same CDR3. V and J are TRBV5-4 and TRBJ2-6; possible D gene TRBD2, 5 bases. Germline V gene lookup returns CDR1 SGHNT and CDR2 YYREEE (reference sequence). V lost 1 base, J lost 1 base, and 6 bases lay in between. The CDR3 loop spans 15 amino acids. The CDR3 is CASSLPGSGANVLTF. CDR3 nucleotides: TGTGCCAGCAGCTTGCCGGGATCTGGGGCCAACGTCCTGACTTTC.

V and J are TRBV14 and TRBJ2-1; D is unclear. This CDR3 comprises 14 residues. V was shortened by 7 bases and J by 3 bases, with 13 bases between the two germline ends. The germline gives CDR1 SGHDN, CDR2 FVKESK. This CDR3 is CASTRSTIYNEQFF. The CDR3 nucleotides read TGTGCCAGCACCCGCTCTACTATCTACAATGAGCAGTTCTTC.

For this clone: Different DNA sequences within this sample yield the same CDR3. The genes are TRBV6-5 and TRBJ2-5; the D gene is possibly TRBD2 (5 bases). CDR3 length: 12 amino acids. The ends were cut back, 8 bases at V and 1 base at J, with 8 bases in the middle. The germline gives CDR1 MNHEY, CDR2 SVGAGI. The CDR3, as DNA: TGTGCCAGCTCACGGGGCCAAGAGACCCAGTACTTC. Residues: CASSRGQETQYF.

The rearrangement links TRBV6-1 to TRBJ2-5; weak D call: TRBD1 (6 bases). Near its end, the DNA agrees better with TRBJ2-7, so the J call may be wrong. Looked up from germline, CDR1 is MNHNS and CDR2 is SASEGT. CDR3 length: 14 amino acids. CDR3 sequence (DNA): TGTGCCAGCAGTGAACGAGGGGGATCGGGCGAGCAGTACTTC. Its translation is CASSERGGSGEQYF.

The V and J genes are TRBV28 and TRBJ2-7; D is perhaps TRBD1 (5 bases). Germline values: CDR1 MDHEN, CDR2 SYDVKM. V dropped 6 bases and J dropped 2 bases, with 14 bases sitting between them. The CDR3 is 14 amino acids. CDR3 in DNA: TGTGCCAGCAGCCAAAACAGGTATCCCTACGAGCAGTACTTC. Protein: CASSQNRYPYEQYF.

V usage is TRBV7-8 and J usage is TRBJ2-7; 8 bases agree with TRBD1. CDR1 is SGHVS and CDR2 is FQNEAQ in the germline V gene. After removal of 3 bases from V and 3 bases from J, the junction contained 7 bases not matched to a gene. The CDR3 has 15 residues. CDR3 in DNA: TGTGCCAGCAGCTTTGGCGGACAGGGAAACTACGAGCAGTACTTC. Translation: CASSFGGQGNYEQYF. The full variable domain, completed using reference TRBV7-8 and TRBJ2-7, is GAGVSQSPRYKVAKRGQDVALRCDPISGHVSLFWYQQALGQGPEFLTYFQNEAQLDKSGLPSDRFFAERPEGSVSTLKIQRTQQEDSAVYLCASSFGGQGNYEQYFGPGTRLTVT.

The chain joins TRBV5-4 to TRBJ2-5; D is perhaps TRBD2 (6 bases). CDR1 and CDR2 (germline): SGHNT, YYREEE (reference sequence). The germline V and J ends were trimmed by 0 bases and 5 bases, with 11 bases remaining between them. CDR3 size: 14 residues. CDR3 bases: TGTGCCAGCAGCTTGGATCCGGGAGTGGAGACCCAGTACTTC. It encodes CASSLDPGVETQYF.

The rearrangement links TRBV13 to TRBJ2-1, with D perhaps matching TRBD2 (5 bases). This CDR3 is built from 15 residues. With 0 bases removed from V and 7 bases from J, the gap between germline ends came to 13 bases. Germline V gene lookup returns CDR1 PRHDT and CDR2 FYEKMQ (reference sequence). CDR3 loop: CASSLGSGLGNEQFF. For the CDR3, the DNA is TGTGCCAGCAGCTTAGGATCGGGGTTGGGGAATGAGCAGTTCTTC. Full variable domain (rest looked up from reference TRBV13 and TRBJ2-1): AAGVIQSPRHLIKEKRETATLKCYPIPRHDTVYWYQQGPGQDPQFLISFYEKMQSDKGSIPDRFSAQQFSDYHSELNMSSLELGDSALYFCASSLGSGLGNEQFFGPGTRLTVL.

The gene calls are TRBV6-6 and TRBJ2-5; 13 positions match TRBD2. The end of the DNA is better explained by TRBJ2-7, so the J call may be wrong. From germline, CDR1 is MNHNY and CDR2 SVGAGI (reference sequence). The CDR3 runs to 15 residues. The CDR3 protein is CASSKPGLAGNEQYF. The CDR3 nucleotides read TGTGCCAGCAGTAAACCGGGACTAGCGGGGAACGAGCAGTACTTC.

This rearrangement joins TRBV28 to TRBJ1-2, with D possibly being TRBD1 (6 bases). V was clipped by 6 bases and J by 4 bases, with 18 bases between them. Germline lookup yields CDR1 MDHEN and CDR2 SYDVKM. This CDR3 comprises 15 residues. CDR3 DNA sequence: TGTGCCAGCAGCCTCCAACAAACAGGGACCTATGGCTACACCTTC. Translation: CASSLQQTGTYGYTF.

The chain carries TRBV21-1 and TRBJ2-3; TRBD2, the table's D call, was not compared with the DNA. TRBV21-1 is flagged as a pseudogene. The CDR3 is 16 residues long. The CDR3 reads CASSNPTRLPTDTQYF. CDR3 sequence (DNA): TGTGCCAGCAGCAATCCGACGAGGCTTCCCACAGATACGCAGTATTTT.

The chain employs TRBV7-9 and TRBJ1-1; D remains unclear. CDR3 size: 13 residues. Germline assignment: CDR1 SEHNR and CDR2 FQNEAQ (reference sequence). V was trimmed by 4 bases and J by 3 bases, leaving 9 bases between them. CDR3 region: CASSSGSYTEAFF. In nucleotides, the CDR3 is TGTGCCAGCAGCTCTGGGAGTTACACTGAAGCTTTCTTT.

The chain uses TRBV6-1 and TRBJ2-2; TRBD1 matches 7 bases. Germline V gene lookup returns CDR1 MNHNS and CDR2 SASEGT. Trimming took 8 bases from V and 3 from J; bases not matched to a gene: 3. The CDR3 totals 13 residues. The CDR3 loop is CASGTVYTGELFF. DNA of the CDR3: TGTGCCAGCGGGACAGTTTACACCGGGGAGCTGTTTTTT.

This clone appeared a few times. V gene TRBV7-9 combines with J gene TRBJ2-7; D is undetermined. Germline-derived CDR1 and CDR2 are SEHNR and FQNEAQ (reference sequence). The CDR3 has 15 amino acids. The V end was cut by 3 bases, the J end by 7 bases, with 19 bases between. CDR3 loop: CASSLERVGAIEQYF. The CDR3 DNA sequence: TGTGCCAGCAGCTTGGAGCGTGTAGGAGCCATAGAGCAGTACTTC.

The chain combines TRBV7-6 with TRBJ2-7; a possible D gene is TRBD2 (5 bases). Deletions cut 5 bases from V and 6 bases from J, with 14 bases between. The germline V gene encodes CDR1 SGHVS and CDR2 FNYEAQ. The CDR3 covers 13 residues. In DNA, the CDR3 is TGTGCCAGCAGCCCCGAAACTCGGGGCGAGCAGTACTTC. Residues: CASSPETRGEQYF.

This sequence joins TRBV7-8 and TRBJ2-3; 8 bases align to TRBD2. Germline values: CDR1 SGHVS, CDR2 FQNEAQ. The ends lost 7 bases at V and 5 bases at J; junction bases unmatched: 14. The CDR3 runs to 16 residues. CDR3 sequence (DNA): TGTGCCAGCACCGTGCGGGTAGCGGGAATCAGAGATACGCAGTATTTT. Its translation is CASTVRVAGIRDTQYF.